One and the same sample provided the 30 T cell receptor beta chains below, sequenced in a study of radiation and T cells in renal cell carcinoma. Indicated time point: baseline pretreatment blood. Treatment reported: 15 Gy SBRT to primary tumor, nephrectomy 4 weeks later. Repertoires were generated with immunoSEQ multiplex PCR, while TCRdb's copy carries only in-frame clones and drops some. The sample carries 100,000 to 150,000 clones, roughly four fifths recorded once. This material consisted of blood, taken from a patient whose treatment included radiotherapy and nephrectomy. Receptor source: a woman aged 60-75 years with renal cell carcinoma.

This clone was recorded once. This chain connects TRBV14 to TRBJ2-7; D is ambiguous. This CDR3 contains 10 residues. Germline CDR1 and CDR2: SGHDN and FVKESK. V shed 4 bases and J shed 5 bases, with 3 bases lying between them. The DNA of the CDR3 is TGTGCCAGCAGCCCCCACGAGCAGTACTTC. It codes for CASSPHEQYF.

V is TRBV28 and J is TRBJ2-1, with D perhaps matching TRBD2 (5 bases). V was cut by 6 bases and J by 6 bases, with 24 bases left in between. CDR1 and CDR2 (germline): MDHEN, SYDVKM. The CDR3 consists of 17 residues. The DNA of the CDR3 is TGTGCCAGCAGGGGAAATACCGGACTCCGGGTTAGCAATGAGCAGTTCTTC. Its protein is CASRGNTGLRVSNEQFF.

This clone was recorded only once. This chain connects TRBV6-5 to TRBJ2-2; D ambiguous. Looked up from germline, CDR1 is MNHEY and CDR2 is SVGAGI. With 6 bases removed from V and 3 bases from J, the gap between germline ends came to 5 bases. This CDR3 is built from 12 residues. In DNA form, the CDR3 reads TGTGCCAGCAGGACTGACACCGGGGAGCTGTTTTTT. Its translation is CASRTDTGELFF.

The chain combines TRBV6-1 with TRBJ1-2; D gene ambiguous. Germline CDR1 is MNHNS and CDR2 is SASEGT. The CDR3 is made up of 15 amino acids. Trimming stripped 0 bases from V and 0 bases from J, with 8 bases between. This CDR3 is CASSEAPDPNYGYTF. CDR3 sequence (DNA): TGTGCCAGCAGTGAAGCCCCAGACCCTAACTATGGCTACACCTTC.

The J gene is TRBJ1-5, the V gene TRBV28, with 7 positions matching TRBD1. J was trimmed by 4 bases and V by 6 bases; bases with no gene match: 9. CDR3 length equals 15 residues. Germline-derived CDR1 and CDR2 are MDHEN and SYDVKM. This chain's CDR3 is CASSPTGIGNQPQHF. The CDR3 DNA sequence: TGTGCCAGCAGCCCGACAGGGATCGGTAATCAGCCCCAGCATTTT.

V and J are TRBV2 and TRBJ2-4; D not certain. The germline CDR1 and CDR2 sequences are SNHLY and FYNNEI. V lost 3 bases to trimming and J lost 0 bases, with 12 bases between them. This CDR3 comprises 16 residues. CDR3 loop: CASSEELSRAKNIQYF. The CDR3 coding sequence is TGTGCCAGCAGTGAGGAACTGAGTCGAGCCAAAAACATTCAGTACTTC. Full variable domain (missing parts from reference TRBV2 and TRBJ2-4): EPEVTQTPSHQVTQMGQEVILRCVPISNHLYFYWYRQILGQKVEFLVSFYNNEISEKSEIFDDQFSVERPDGSNFTLKIRSTKLEDSAMYFCASSEELSRAKNIQYFGAGTRLSVL.

The chain is built from TRBV23-1 and TRBJ1-1, with D hard to call. TRBV23-1 is annotated as an ORF whose role is uncertain. V lost 6 bases to trimming and J lost 6 bases, with 17 bases between them. The CDR3 consists of 14 residues. The CDR3 loop is CASREWEFLAEAFF. CDR3 DNA sequence: TGCGCCAGCAGGGAATGGGAGTTTCTGGCTGAAGCTTTCTTT.

This clone appeared a few times. The chain joins TRBV27 to TRBJ1-2; D is undetermined. CDR1 and CDR2 from the germline V gene are MNHEY and SMNVEV (reference sequence). The CDR3 sequence is 13 residues long. The V gene lost 3 bases and the J gene lost 4 bases, with 9 bases spanning the gap. The CDR3 sequence: CASSLTISYGYTF. DNA of the CDR3: TGTGCCAGCAGTTTGACGATTAGCTATGGCTACACCTTC.

V gene TRBV28 combines with J gene TRBJ1-1, with TRBD1 matching 7 bases. This CDR3 is 14 amino acids long. CDR1 and CDR2 (germline): MDHEN, SYDVKM. V shed 5 bases, J shed 5 bases, and the junction held 8 bases outside the gene matches. The CDR3 protein is CASSPSTGRTEAFF. CDR3 DNA sequence: TGTGCCAGCAGTCCCTCGACAGGGCGGACTGAAGCTTTCTTT. Using reference TRBV28 and TRBJ1-1 for the parts outside the CDR3, the full variable domain is DVKVTQSSRYLVKRTGEKVFLECVQDMDHENMFWYRQDPGLGLRLIYFSYDVKMKEKGDIPEGYSVSREKKERFSLILESASTNQTSMYLCASSPSTGRTEAFFGQGTRLTVV.

The chain is built from TRBV5-1 and TRBJ2-1; D ambiguous. This CDR3 spans 11 amino acids. V shed 4 bases and J shed 8 bases, with 7 bases lying between them. Germline V gives CDR1 SGHRS, CDR2 YFSETQ. The DNA for the CDR3 is TGCGCCAGCAGCGCATCGTATGAGCAGTTCTTC. Translating it yields CASSASYEQFF.

V gene TRBV4-1 combines with J gene TRBJ1-6; 8 bases are a match to TRBD1. The CDR3 sequence is 15 residues long. Germline V lookup: CDR1 MGHRA, CDR2 YSYEKL. V lost 1 base and J lost 7; bases outside the gene matches: 3. The CDR3 DNA is TGCGCCAGCAGCCAAGGGGACAGGTCGAATTCACCCCTCCACTTT. Protein product: CASSQGDRSNSPLHF.

This clone was picked up one time. The chain employs TRBV5-6 and TRBJ2-7; unclear D gene. This CDR3 contains 12 residues. Germline V gene lookup returns CDR1 SGHDT and CDR2 YYEEEE. The ends were cut back, 1 base at V and 4 bases at J, with 6 bases in the middle. In DNA form, the CDR3 reads TGTGCCAGCAGCTTGACCGGGTACGAGCAGTACTTC. It codes for CASSLTGYEQYF.

The chain couples TRBV6-6 to TRBJ1-1, with TRBD1 matching 10 bases. The CDR3 has 15 residues. J lost 4 bases, V lost 6 bases, and 8 bases had no gene match. CDR1 MNHNY and CDR2 SVGAGI come from the germline V gene (reference sequence). CDR3 sequence (DNA): TGTGCCAGCAGGCAGGACGGGACAGGGGCCACTGAAGCTTTCTTT. Translating gives CASRQDGTGATEAFF.

The genes are TRBV30 and TRBJ1-1; 7 positions match TRBD1. V was clipped by 3 bases and J by 4 bases; unmatched bases: 5. Germline lookup yields CDR1 GTSNPN and CDR2 SVGIG (reference sequence). The CDR3 length is 13 residues. CDR3 nucleotides: TGTGCCTGGAGACTTACAGGGGTCACTGAAGCTTTCTTT. Encoded protein: CAWRLTGVTEAFF.

This rearrangement joins TRBV4-1 to TRBJ1-2; 7 positions match TRBD1. The CDR3 spans 15 residues. The germline V gene has CDR1 MGHRA and CDR2 YSYEKL. V lost 0 bases, J lost 3 bases, and 4 bases stayed unmatched. The DNA of the CDR3 is TGCGCCAGCAGCCAAGAAGACAGGGTGTACTATGGCTACACCTTC. Translating gives CASSQEDRVYYGYTF.

V is TRBV5-1 and J is TRBJ2-7, with 8 bases identical to TRBD1. This CDR3 spans 16 amino acids. From germline, CDR1 is SGHRS and CDR2 YFSETQ. V gave up 4 bases and J gave up 3 bases; unmatched junction bases: 12. The CDR3 loop reads CASSLNPRTGYYEQYF. The CDR3 DNA reads as TGCGCCAGCAGCCTGAACCCCCGGACAGGGTACTACGAGCAGTACTTC.

This clone has a handful of counts. This chain uses TRBV6-5 with TRBJ2-1; 8 nucleotides agree with TRBD1. This CDR3 has 15 amino acids. Germline V gene data show CDR1 as MNHEY and CDR2 as SVGAGI. With 0 bases clipped from V and 8 bases from J, the junction kept 6 bases outside the gene matches. CDR3 region: CASSYSTGDYHEQFF. The CDR3 coding sequence is TGTGCCAGCAGTTACTCGACAGGGGATTATCATGAGCAGTTCTTC.

The CDR3: CASSAQVSYEQYF. In DNA, the CDR3 is TGTGCCAGTAGTGCGCAGGTCTCCTACGAGCAGTACTTC. V and J are TRBV19 and TRBJ2-7, with no clear D. The V gene lost 5 bases and the J gene lost 0 bases, with 8 bases spanning the gap. This CDR3 has 13 residues. Per the germline V gene, CDR1 is LNHDA and CDR2 is SQIVND (reference sequence).

V usage is TRBV5-1 and J usage is TRBJ1-1; D is uncertain. The CDR3 extends over 12 amino acids. Trimming stripped 1 base from V and 1 base from J, with 2 bases between. Germline-derived CDR1 and CDR2 are SGHRS and YFSETQ. CDR3 in amino acids: CASSLTNTEAFF. CDR3 nucleotide sequence: TGCGCCAGCAGCTTGACGAACACTGAAGCTTTCTTT.

The J gene is TRBJ2-1, the V gene TRBV7-2; TRBD2 matches at 7 bases. This CDR3 is 15 amino acids long. Germline CDR1 SGHTA, CDR2 FQGNSA. V was clipped by 5 bases and J by 4 bases; unmatched bases: 8. The CDR3 loop reads CASSPTSSEYNEQFF. CDR3 in DNA: TGTGCCAGCAGCCCGACTAGCAGTGAATACAATGAGCAGTTCTTC.

The rearrangement links TRBV9 to TRBJ2-7; D assignment may be TRBD1 or TRBD2 (5 bases each). Looked up from germline, CDR1 is SGDLS and CDR2 is YYNGEE. The germline V and J ends were trimmed by 4 bases and 3 bases, with 17 bases remaining between them. The CDR3 is 15 amino acids. The CDR3 here is CASSPKIWDLYEQYF. In DNA, the CDR3 is TGTGCCAGCAGCCCCAAAATCTGGGACCTCTACGAGCAGTACTTC. Complete variable domain (other parts from reference TRBV9 and TRBJ2-7): DSGVTQTPKHLITATGQRVTLRCSPRSGDLSVYWYQQSLDQGLQFLIQYYNGEERAKGNILERFSAQQFPDLHSELNLSSLELGDSALYFCASSPKIWDLYEQYFGPGTRLTVT.

This CDR3 is CASSFAANTEAFF. CDR3 bases: TGTGCCAGCAGCTTTGCAGCGAACACTGAAGCTTTCTTT. The chain links TRBV7-9 to TRBJ1-1; D unresolved. From germline, CDR1 is SEHNR and CDR2 FQNEAQ (reference sequence). This CDR3 contains 13 residues. V lost 3 bases, J lost 1 base, and 6 bases lay in between.

This chain uses TRBV6-1 with TRBJ1-6, with D unresolved. This CDR3 spans 14 amino acids. Germline loops: CDR1 MNHNS, CDR2 SASEGT. The V gene lost 2 bases and the J gene lost 10 bases, with 12 bases spanning the gap. The CDR3 here is CASSESGGPSPLHF. As DNA, the CDR3 is TGTGCCAGCAGTGAATCGGGCGGGCCATCACCCCTCCACTTT.

For the CDR3, the DNA is TGTGCCAGCAGCTTAGATAAGGGACAAACCGGGGAGCTGTTTTTT. Encoded protein: CASSLDKGQTGELFF. The J gene is TRBJ2-2, the V gene TRBV11-3; D is possibly TRBD1 (6 bases). Germline V lookup: CDR1 SGHNT, CDR2 YENEEA. The ends were cut back, 0 bases at V and 5 bases at J, with 10 bases in the middle. The length of the CDR3 is 15 residues.

To note about this clone: This same CDR3 is encoded by further DNA sequences in the sample. CDR3 in DNA: TGTGCCAGTAGTATAGTCACGACAGATACGCAGTATTTT. Protein: CASSIVTTDTQYF. The chain has TRBV19 and TRBJ2-3; no firm D call. Trimming stripped 1 base from V and 3 bases from J, with 5 bases between. Per germline, CDR1 LNHDA and CDR2 SQIVND (reference sequence). The CDR3 runs to 13 residues.

In this sample, this clone turned up a few times. The genes are TRBV5-6 and TRBJ2-5, with a tentative D call TRBD2 (5 bases). The V end was cut by 4 bases, the J end by 7 bases, with 17 bases between. Germline CDR1 reads SGHDT; CDR2 reads YYEEEE. CDR3 length: 14 amino acids. The CDR3 DNA follows: TGTGCCAGCAGCCCCCCCGGGATAGTTTGGACCCAGTACTTC. Translated: CASSPPGIVWTQYF.

This chain connects TRBV6-5 to TRBJ2-7, with a weak D call TRBD1 (6 bases). The germline gives CDR1 MNHEY, CDR2 SVGAGI. Deletions cut 2 bases from V and 2 bases from J, with 7 bases between. This CDR3 has 13 residues. In DNA form, the CDR3 reads TGTGCCAGCAGTTACGCAGGGGCCTACGAGCAGTACTTC. Its protein is CASSYAGAYEQYF.

V and J are TRBV15 and TRBJ1-1; 10 positions agree with TRBD1. This CDR3 contains 16 residues. With V trimmed by 3 bases and J by 0 bases, 4 bases remained unmatched. CDR1 is LNHNV and CDR2 is YYDKDF in the germline V gene (reference sequence). The CDR3 reads CATSSGTGELNTEAFF. CDR3 DNA sequence: TGTGCCACCAGCAGCGGGACAGGGGAATTGAACACTGAAGCTTTCTTT. Drawing the rest from reference TRBV15 and TRBJ1-1, the complete variable domain is DAMVIQNPRYQVTQFGKPVTLSCSQTLNHNVMYWYQQKSSQAPKLLFHYYDKDFNNEADTPDNFQSRRPNTSFCFLDIRSPGLGDTAMYLCATSSGTGELNTEAFFGQGTRLTVV.

V is TRBV19 and J is TRBJ2-7; D possibly corresponds to TRBD1 (6 bases). Germline CDR1 reads LNHDA; CDR2 reads SQIVND (reference sequence). Trimming removed 7 bases at V and 4 bases at J, with 8 bases between. The CDR3 sequence is 11 residues long. The CDR3 sequence is CASMGAYEQYF. The DNA for the CDR3 is TGTGCCAGTATGGGGGCTTACGAGCAGTACTTC.

For this clone: No DNA is shown, since the ends of the CDR3 on it are uncertain; the CDR3 is the one TCRdb lists. CDR3 sequence reads: CASSIVGWGQGIVIGEKLFF. The J gene is TRBJ1-4, the V gene TRBV21-1; the tabulated D call, TRBD1, remains unverified against the DNA. TRBV21-1 is reported as a pseudogene. Inclusive of both ends, the CDR3 amounts to 20 amino acids.